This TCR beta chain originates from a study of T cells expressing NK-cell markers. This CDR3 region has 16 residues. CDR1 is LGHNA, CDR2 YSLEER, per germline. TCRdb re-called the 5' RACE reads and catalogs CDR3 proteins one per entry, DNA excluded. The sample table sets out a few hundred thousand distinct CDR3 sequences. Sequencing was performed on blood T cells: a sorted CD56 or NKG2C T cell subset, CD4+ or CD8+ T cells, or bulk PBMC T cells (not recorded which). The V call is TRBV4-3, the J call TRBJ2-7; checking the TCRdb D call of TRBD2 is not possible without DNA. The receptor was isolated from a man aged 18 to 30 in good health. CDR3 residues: CASSPMGGPGRSEQYF.